Shown below are 14 T cell receptor beta chains from a single sample sequenced in a study of T cell changes during pregnancy in multiple sclerosis. TCRdb keeps only in-frame clones here, not all; method: immunoSEQ multiplex PCR. The sample has around 66,000 clones; roughly nine tenths are singletons. Specimen: peripheral blood, collected in the first trimester of pregnancy. Receptors were obtained from a female donor in good health, enrolled as a control in a pregnancy study.

This clone was seen once. This chain connects TRBV4-3 to TRBJ2-3; D is uncertain. Looked up from germline, CDR1 is LGHNA and CDR2 is YSLEER. The V end lost 5 bases, the J end lost 1 base, and 13 bases lay between the germline ends. The CDR3 extends over 15 amino acids. The CDR3 is CASSNDALGTDTQYF. The CDR3 DNA reads as TGCGCCAGCAGCAACGATGCCTTAGGCACAGATACGCAGTATTTT.

The J gene is TRBJ2-1, the V gene TRBV7-2; TRBD2 is a possible D gene (6 bases). Germline-derived CDR1 and CDR2 are SGHTA and FQGNSA. This CDR3 region has 15 residues. The V gene lost 4 bases and the J gene lost 1 base, with 11 bases spanning the gap. For the CDR3, the DNA is TGTGCCAGCAGCTACCGGGGACTGTCCTACAATGAGCAGTTCTTC. Amino acid sequence: CASSYRGLSYNEQFF. The whole variable domain, filled in from reference TRBV7-2 and TRBJ2-1, reads GAGVSQSPSNKVTEKGKDVELRCDPISGHTALYWYRQSLGQGLEFLIYFQGNSAPDKSGLPSDRFSAERTGGSVSTLTIQRTQQEDSAVYLCASSYRGLSYNEQFFGPGTRLTVL.

This clone was recorded once. The chain uses TRBV5-5 and TRBJ1-2, with TRBD1 matching 9 bases. The V gene's germline CDR1 is SGHKS and CDR2 YYEKEE (reference sequence). The CDR3 covers 19 residues. Losses at the gene ends were 0 bases for V and 4 bases for J; bases not matched to a gene: 16. Here the CDR3 reads CASSLDPLQGARSGYGYTF. For the CDR3, the DNA is TGTGCCAGCAGCTTGGATCCTTTACAGGGGGCGCGGAGTGGCTATGGCTACACCTTC.

The chain uses TRBV7-3 and TRBJ2-1; the D is unclear. The germline V gene has CDR1 SGHTA and CDR2 FQGTGA. Trimming stripped 4 bases from V and 7 bases from J, with 17 bases between. The CDR3 runs 15 residues. The DNA for the CDR3 is TGTGCCAGCAGCTCCCCCTCCATGATGAGGAATGAGCAGTTCTTC. As protein: CASSSPSMMRNEQFF.

J is TRBJ1-3 and V is TRBV4-2; no clear D gene. V was clipped by 4 bases and J by 0 bases, with 13 bases between them. This CDR3 contains 16 residues. Germline V gene lookup returns CDR1 LGHNA and CDR2 YNFKEQ. The CDR3 DNA sequence: TGTGCCAGCAGCCCGACACCCGTGAGCTCTGGAAACACCATATATTTT. This codes for CASSPTPVSSGNTIYF.

The chain recombines TRBV2 with TRBJ1-2; D unresolved. The germline V and J ends were trimmed by 4 bases and 2 bases, with 8 bases remaining between them. CDR1 and CDR2 (germline): SNHLY, FYNNEI. The CDR3 is 13 amino acids. CDR3 DNA: TGTGCCAGCAGTGTTGACACAAACTATGGCTACACCTTC. Its protein product is CASSVDTNYGYTF.

The chain has TRBV12-5 and TRBJ1-6, with 10 nucleotides matching TRBD1. The CDR3 is 16 amino acids. Germline CDR1 is LGHNT and CDR2 is FRNRAP. Trimming cost V 1 base and J 10 bases; bases outside gene matches: 7. The DNA for the CDR3 is TGTGCTAGTGGTTTGGGTTGGGACAGGGGAGAATCACCCCTCCACTTT. Its translation is CASGLGWDRGESPLHF.

This chain links TRBV19 with TRBJ2-1; TRBD1 might be the D (6 bases). Per germline, CDR1 LNHDA and CDR2 SQIVND (reference sequence). The CDR3 runs to 13 residues. V was shortened by 10 bases and J by 10 bases, with 20 bases between the two germline ends. The CDR3 sequence is CATIPPGAREQFF. CDR3 sequence (DNA): TGTGCCACCATCCCGCCAGGGGCGCGGGAGCAGTTCTTC.

The chain has TRBV19 and TRBJ1-1, with D possibly matching TRBD1 (6 bases). V lost 7 bases and J lost 1, with 13 bases in between. This CDR3 spans 14 amino acids. Germline values: CDR1 LNHDA, CDR2 SQIVND (reference sequence). CDR3 in amino acids: CASNSQGQNTEAFF. CDR3 coding DNA: TGTGCCAGTAACTCACAGGGACAGAACACTGAAGCTTTCTTT. The variable domain in full, completed from reference TRBV19 and TRBJ1-1, reads DGGITQSPKYLFRKEGQNVTLSCEQNLNHDAMYWYRQDPGQGLRLIYYSQIVNDFQKGDIAEGYSVSREKKESFPLTVTSAQKNPTAFYLCASNSQGQNTEAFFGQGTRLTVV.

The chain combines TRBV7-2 with TRBJ2-4, with 7 bases aligning to TRBD2. The ends lost 3 bases at V and 0 bases at J; junction bases unmatched: 11. CDR1 is SGHTA and CDR2 is FQGNSA in the germline V gene. The CDR3 contains 18 residues. CDR3 amino acids: CASSLGRERGRAKNIQYF. The CDR3 DNA follows: TGTGCCAGCAGCTTGGGCAGAGAGCGCGGGAGAGCCAAAAACATTCAGTACTTC.

The rearrangement joins TRBV5-4 to TRBJ2-3; 10 nucleotides line up with TRBD2. CDR3 length: 17 residues. Germline lookup yields CDR1 SGHNT and CDR2 YYREEE (reference sequence). V shed 1 base, J shed 2 bases, and the junction held 7 bases outside the gene matches. The CDR3 region is CASSLKVGTSATDTQYF. CDR3 nucleotides: TGTGCCAGCAGCTTGAAGGTGGGGACTAGCGCCACAGATACGCAGTATTTT.

This sequence joins TRBV19 and TRBJ2-2; D possibly corresponds to TRBD2 (6 bases). Germline lookup yields CDR1 LNHDA and CDR2 SQIVND (reference sequence). Trimming removed 8 bases from V and 8 bases from J, with 12 bases in between. The CDR3 totals 12 residues. The CDR3 region has the DNA TGTGCCAGTTGTAGCGGCCCTGGGGAGCTGTTTTTT. It specifies CASCSGPGELFF. Full variable domain (outside the CDR3, taken from reference TRBV19 and TRBJ2-2): DGGITQSPKYLFRKEGQNVTLSCEQNLNHDAMYWYRQDPGQGLRLIYYSQIVNDFQKGDIAEGYSVSREKKESFPLTVTSAQKNPTAFYLCASCSGPGELFFGEGSRLTVL.

This clone was counted a few times. J is TRBJ2-7 and V is TRBV13; 7 nucleotides line up with TRBD1. Germline values: CDR1 PRHDT, CDR2 FYEKMQ (reference sequence). The CDR3 consists of 14 residues. With 5 bases clipped from V and 7 bases from J, the junction kept 11 bases outside the gene matches. Here the CDR3 DNA reads TGTGCCAGCAGCCGTGAGACAGGGTCTCGGGAGCAGTACTTC. It is translated as CASSRETGSREQYF.

CDR3 in DNA: TGTGCCAGCAGGAGGGGGCAGCTCATCTATGGCTACACCTTC. The encoded protein is CASRRGQLIYGYTF. V usage is TRBV6-6 and J usage is TRBJ1-2; TRBD1 agrees at 7 bases. With 6 bases clipped from V and 4 bases from J, the junction kept 8 bases outside the gene matches. CDR1 and CDR2 from the germline V gene are MNHNY and SVGAGI (reference sequence). The CDR3 has 14 amino acids.